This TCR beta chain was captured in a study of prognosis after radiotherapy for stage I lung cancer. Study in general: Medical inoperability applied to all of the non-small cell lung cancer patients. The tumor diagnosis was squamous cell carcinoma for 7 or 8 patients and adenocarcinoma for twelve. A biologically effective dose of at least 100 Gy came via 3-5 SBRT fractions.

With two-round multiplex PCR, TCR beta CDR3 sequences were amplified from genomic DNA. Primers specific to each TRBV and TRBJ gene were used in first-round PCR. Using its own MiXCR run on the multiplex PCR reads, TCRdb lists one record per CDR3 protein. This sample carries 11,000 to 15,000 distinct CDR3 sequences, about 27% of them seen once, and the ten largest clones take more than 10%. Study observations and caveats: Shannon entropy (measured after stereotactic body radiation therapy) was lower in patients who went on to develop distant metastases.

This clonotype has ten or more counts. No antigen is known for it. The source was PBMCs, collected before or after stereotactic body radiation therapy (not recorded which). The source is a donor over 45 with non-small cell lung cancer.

The CDR3 protein is CATSDFTNEQFF. In nucleotides, the CDR3 is TGTGCCACCAGTGATTTTACCAATGAGCAGTTCTTC. This rearrangement joins TRBV24-1 to TRBJ2-1; no reliable D call. V lost 1 base, J lost 6 bases, and 3 bases lay in between. The CDR3 has 12 residues. From germline, CDR1 is KGHDR and CDR2 SFDVKD.